This entry lists 18 T cell receptor beta chains sequenced from one sample in a study of CD8+ T cells in alopecia areata. The sequencing template was cDNA reverse transcribed from extracted RNA. Method: immunoSEQ multiplex PCR; TCRdb's copy keeps in-frame clones and lacks some. The repertoire holds 180,000 or so clones, with roughly half as singletons. Stated treatment: oral pan-JAK inhibitor, 5-10 mg twice daily. The sample was CD8+ T cells sorted from blood, taken at week 52, from a patient treated with tofacitinib. These receptors were obtained from a human donor with alopecia areata.

The CDR3 region is CASSPGGESLGEQYF. CDR3 nucleotide sequence: TGTGCCAGCAGTCCCGGAGGGGAGTCGCTGGGCGAGCAGTACTTC. The genes are TRBV6-5 and TRBJ2-7; tentative D call: TRBD2 (6 bases). The CDR3 contains 15 residues. V was cut by 5 bases and J by 6 bases, with 20 bases left in between. CDR1 MNHEY and CDR2 SVGAGI come from the germline V gene.

The CDR3 region is CATRTGEGNQPQHF. CDR3 coding DNA: TGTGCCACCCGGACAGGGGAGGGTAATCAGCCCCAGCATTTT. V and J are TRBV27 and TRBJ1-5, with TRBD1 matching over 9 bases. Germline assignment: CDR1 MNHEY and CDR2 SMNVEV (reference sequence). Trimming at V came to 10 bases and at J to 4 bases, leaving 8 bases not matched to a gene. This CDR3 comprises 14 residues.

There are a few counts of this clone. This sequence joins TRBV2 and TRBJ2-3; 11 nucleotides match TRBD1. Per the germline V gene, CDR1 is SNHLY and CDR2 is FYNNEI. V lost 8 bases to trimming and J lost 3 bases; unmatched junction nucleotides: 1. This CDR3 comprises 13 residues. As DNA, the CDR3 is TGTGCCAGCCGGGACAGGGGGACAGATACGCAGTATTTT. Amino acids: CASRDRGTDTQYF.

This clone was recorded only once. The genes are TRBV2 and TRBJ2-7; no clear D. Germline CDR1 SNHLY, CDR2 FYNNEI. V was clipped by 3 bases and J by 0 bases, with 9 bases between them. The CDR3 is made up of 14 amino acids. DNA of the CDR3: TGTGCCAGCAGTGAGGTTCGTAGCTCCTACGAGCAGTACTTC. This codes for CASSEVRSSYEQYF.

The chain employs TRBV10-3 and TRBJ1-6; D gene uncertain. This CDR3 comprises 12 residues. The germline V and J ends were trimmed by 6 bases and 11 bases, with 11 bases remaining between them. Germline CDR1 and CDR2: ENHRY and SYGVKD. CDR3 region: CAIRGSRPPLHF. The CDR3 nucleotides read TGTGCCATCAGGGGGTCTCGGCCACCCCTCCACTTT.

This clone was seen a few times. The chain combines TRBV4-3 with TRBJ2-2; 8 positions match TRBD1. The V and J ends lost 0 bases and 6 bases, in that order; junction bases with no gene match: 3. The germline V gene has CDR1 LGHNA and CDR2 YSLEER. The CDR3 covers 15 residues. The CDR3 sequence is CASSQEQGAAGELFF. DNA of the CDR3: TGCGCCAGCAGCCAAGAGCAGGGGGCTGCCGGGGAGCTGTTTTTT.

The chain joins TRBV30 to TRBJ1-6; D is undetermined. V was shortened by 0 bases and J by 4 bases, with 7 bases between the two germline ends. The CDR3 consists of 14 residues. Germline V gene lookup returns CDR1 GTSNPN and CDR2 SVGIG (reference sequence). The CDR3 loop reads CAWSVSAYNSPLHF. DNA of the CDR3: TGTGCCTGGAGTGTGTCTGCGTATAATTCACCCCTCCACTTT.

The rearrangement uses TRBV7-6 and TRBJ2-1; 7 nucleotides agree with TRBD2. The CDR3 length is 14 residues. From germline, CDR1 is SGHVS and CDR2 FNYEAQ. V dropped 5 bases and J dropped 8; count of bases not matched to a gene: 9. The CDR3, as DNA: TGTGCCAGCAGCCCCCGCGGGGGAATGCATGAGCAGTTCTTC. Its translation is CASSPRGGMHEQFF.

V usage is TRBV7-9 and J usage is TRBJ2-3, with D perhaps given as TRBD1 or TRBD2 (5 bases each). Trimming took off 6 bases at V and 6 bases at J, with 22 bases between the two ends. The CDR3 is made up of 16 amino acids. CDR1 is SEHNR, CDR2 FQNEAQ, per germline (reference sequence). CDR3 sequence reads: CASSSPSRGGYDTQYF. The CDR3, as DNA: TGTGCCAGCAGTAGTCCAAGTAGGGGCGGGTATGATACGCAGTATTTT.

The chain uses TRBV15 and TRBJ1-2; D uncertain. Trimming pared 0 bases from V and 4 bases from J, leaving 6 bases between. CDR1 is LNHNV, CDR2 YYDKDF, per germline (reference sequence). This CDR3 comprises 13 residues. CDR3 nucleotide sequence: TGTGCCACCAGCAGAGAGAGACTCTATGGCTACACCTTC. Protein product: CATSRERLYGYTF.

This clone was detected only a few times. The V and J genes are TRBV23-1 and TRBJ2-3; D not resolved. TRBV23-1 is assigned to the ORF class and has an uncertain function. The CDR3 covers 13 residues. The ends were cut back, 5 bases at V and 0 bases at J, with 6 bases in the middle. CDR3 loop: CASSDNSTDTQYF. The DNA for the CDR3 is TGCGCCAGCAGTGATAACAGCACAGATACGCAGTATTTT.

This clone showed up just a few times. V is TRBV27 and J is TRBJ2-7, with 7 bases lining up with TRBD2. Germline lookup yields CDR1 MNHEY and CDR2 SMNVEV (reference sequence). Trimming removed 6 bases from V and 2 bases from J; junction bases left unmatched: 10. The length of the CDR3 is 15 residues. DNA for the CDR3: TGTGCCAGCAGCCCCTCCGGGACTACCCCCTACGAGCAGTACTTC. This translates into CASSPSGTTPYEQYF.

This clone was seen a handful of times. The V call is TRBV5-1, the J call TRBJ1-3, with no clear D. CDR1 and CDR2 (germline): SGHRS, YFSETQ. This CDR3 has 15 residues. V was pared by 0 bases and J by 0 bases, with 7 bases between. CDR3 region: CASSLGQNSGNTIYF. Written as DNA, the CDR3 is TGCGCCAGCAGCTTGGGACAAAACTCTGGAAACACCATATATTTT.

The CDR3 DNA follows: TGTGCCAGTAACTGGAGGGGGGTCCTCAATCAGCCCCAGCATTTT. It is translated as CASNWRGVLNQPQHF. The gene calls are TRBV19 and TRBJ1-5, with D possibly matching TRBD1 (6 bases). The CDR3 runs to 15 residues. Trimming removed 7 bases from V and 3 bases from J, with 16 bases in between. Germline assignment: CDR1 LNHDA and CDR2 SQIVND (reference sequence). The complete variable domain, with remaining parts taken from reference TRBV19 and TRBJ1-5, reads DGGITQSPKYLFRKEGQNVTLSCEQNLNHDAMYWYRQDPGQGLRLIYYSQIVNDFQKGDIAEGYSVSREKKESFPLTVTSAQKNPTAFYLCASNWRGVLNQPQHFGDGTRLSIL.

V is TRBV5-1 and J is TRBJ1-2; TRBD1 matches at 7 bases. The CDR3 loop spans 14 amino acids. Germline lookup yields CDR1 SGHRS and CDR2 YFSETQ. With V trimmed by 6 bases and J by 6 bases, 11 bases remained unmatched. The CDR3 here is CASTDTDRVDGYTF. In DNA form, the CDR3 reads TGCGCCAGCACCGATACTGACAGGGTTGATGGCTACACCTTC.

This chain connects TRBV13 to TRBJ2-1; 7 nucleotides match TRBD1. J gave up 0 bases and V 3 bases, and 8 bases lay outside the gene matches. Germline lookup yields CDR1 PRHDT and CDR2 FYEKMQ (reference sequence). The CDR3 length is 17 residues. The CDR3 loop is CASSFEGAPSSYNEQFF. DNA of the CDR3: TGTGCCAGCAGCTTTGAGGGGGCCCCAAGCTCCTACAATGAGCAGTTCTTC.

In this sample, this clone turned up a few times. The rearrangement uses TRBV7-9 and TRBJ1-5, with 7 bases lining up with TRBD1. V dropped 3 bases and J dropped 7; count of bases not matched to a gene: 0. Germline V lookup: CDR1 SEHNR, CDR2 FQNEAQ (reference sequence). The CDR3 loop spans 12 amino acids. The DNA of the CDR3 is TGTGCCAGCAGCTTGGGACAGCAGCCCCAGCATTTT. As protein: CASSLGQQPQHF. Looking up the rest from reference TRBV7-9 and TRBJ1-5 gives the full variable domain: DTGVSQNPRHKITKRGQNVTFRCDPISEHNRLYWYRQTLGQGPEFLTYFQNEAQLEKSRLLSDRFSAERPKGSFSTLEIQRTEQGDSAMYLCASSLGQQPQHFGDGTRLSIL.

The chain is built from TRBV5-4 and TRBJ2-2, with unresolved D. Per the germline V gene, CDR1 is SGHNT and CDR2 is YYREEE (reference sequence). Trimming cost V 2 bases and J 0 bases, with 8 bases left between them. CDR3 length: 15 amino acids. Here the CDR3 reads CASSFKGSNTGELFF. For the CDR3, the DNA is TGTGCCAGCAGCTTTAAGGGTTCGAACACCGGGGAGCTGTTTTTT. The full variable domain, with the rest looked up from reference TRBV5-4 and TRBJ2-2, is ETGVTQSPTHLIKTRGQQVTLRCSSQSGHNTVSWYQQALGQGPQFIFQYYREEENGRGNFPPRFSGLQFPNYSSELNVNALELDDSALYLCASSFKGSNTGELFFGEGSRLTVL.